This paragraph covers one T cell receptor (beta chain) sequence. The sample comes from a study of blood T cell repertoires in COVID-19. Libraries were prepared by immunoSEQ multiplex PCR; TCRdb keeps only in-frame clonotypes and omits some of them. This table holds about 250,000 clones, 80% to 90% found once. The CDR3 has 15 residues. Trimming left V 4 bases short and J 4 bases short, with 17 bases between. Germline CDR1 SGHKS, CDR2 YYEKEE (reference sequence). The source material was PBMCs or T cells enriched from blood (not recorded which). This receptor was identified in a woman aged 18-29 years who had recovered from COVID-19. V usage is TRBV5-5 and J usage is TRBJ1-1; D perhaps matches TRBD1 (5 bases). CDR3 bases: TGTGCCAGCAGCGCGGGACCCCCCGGAACCACTGAAGCTTTCTTT. Translating gives CASSAGPPGTTEAFF.